The 15 T cell receptor beta chains given below trace back to one sample, sequenced in a study of human T cells and chemical hapten exposure. Time point indicated: patch test 2, 6 weeks after DPC sensitization. Documented treatment: therapeutic diphenylcyclopropenone sensitization with weekly scalp DPC. TCRdb redid the calling of the RACE reads with MiXCR, one entry per CDR3 protein. Of a few hundred thousand distinct CDR3 sequences in the sample, about 6.9% were seen once. The sequencing here drew on whole blood, taken in connection with sensitization to the hapten diphenylcyclopropenone (DPC). The origin of the receptors is a woman between 18 and 29 years old with alopecia areata. Some clones in this sample may be carry-over from other donors' samples.

This clonotype came up many times. The V gene is TRBV20-1, the J gene TRBJ2-1; D perhaps matches TRBD2 (5 bases). Trimming pared 1 base from V and 3 bases from J, leaving 16 bases between. The germline CDR1 and CDR2 sequences are DFQATT and SNEGSKA (reference sequence). The CDR3 runs 16 residues. CDR3 loop: CSARGGQAAGYNEQFF. DNA for the CDR3: TGCAGTGCTAGAGGAGGGCAAGCGGCAGGCTACAATGAGCAGTTCTTC.

This clonotype was recorded many times. CDR3: CSVGQGVTSTDTQYF. The CDR3 DNA sequence: TGCAGCGTTGGACAGGGAGTAACTAGCACAGATACGCAGTATTTT. This chain connects TRBV29-1 to TRBJ2-3, with 7 bases fitting TRBD1. Germline V CDR1 and CDR2: SQVTM, ANQGSEA. J lost 0 bases, V lost 4 bases, and 7 bases had no gene match. The CDR3 spans 15 residues.

This clonotype has a handful of counts. The V and J genes are TRBV12-3 or TRBV12-4 and TRBJ2-3, with D maybe TRBD2 (6 bases). The CDR3 extends over 14 amino acids. V lost 6 bases and J 2 bases, leaving 12 bases between the germline ends. The chain's CDR3 is CASRFSGYTDTQYF. CDR3 nucleotides: TGTGCCAGCAGGTTTAGCGGTTACACAGATACGCAGTATTTT.

This clonotype was detected many times. V and J are TRBV28 and TRBJ1-5; D not certain. V lost 2 bases and J lost 3, with 8 bases in between. The CDR3 has 14 amino acids. Germline V gene sequence: CDR1 MDHEN, CDR2 SYDVKM. The CDR3 sequence: CASSLEFPNQPQHF. CDR3 coding DNA: TGTGCCAGCAGTTTAGAGTTTCCCAATCAGCCCCAGCATTTT.

The rearrangement links TRBV11-1 to TRBJ1-1; 8 bases line up with TRBD1. The CDR3 is 16 amino acids. V shed 3 bases and J 1 base; nucleotides not matched to a gene: 7. CDR1 and CDR2 from the germline V gene are SGHAT and FQDESV (reference sequence). CDR3 sequence: CASSFNSGQGNTEAFF. The CDR3 DNA reads TGTGCCAGCAGCTTTAATTCTGGACAGGGGAACACTGAAGCTTTCTTT.

This clonotype appeared many times. V gene TRBV6-5 combines with J gene TRBJ1-5, with D tentatively TRBD1 (6 bases). The CDR3 extends over 15 amino acids. V was pared by 7 bases and J by 7 bases, with 20 bases between. Germline lookup yields CDR1 MNHEY and CDR2 SVGAGI. The CDR3 loop is CASNNQGRERQPQHF. CDR3 coding DNA: TGTGCCAGCAATAACCAGGGGCGCGAGAGGCAGCCCCAGCATTTT.

The V call is TRBV10-3, the J call TRBJ2-4, with 7 bases fitting TRBD2. V was pared by 2 bases and J by 0 bases, with 10 bases of the junction left unmatched. Germline lookup yields CDR1 ENHRY and CDR2 SYGVKD. The CDR3 spans 18 residues. The chain's CDR3 is CAISEGPGGRLAKNIQYF. CDR3 nucleotides: TGTGCCATCAGTGAGGGGCCGGGAGGCAGGCTAGCCAAAAACATTCAGTACTTC.

This clonotype was detected ten times or more. This rearrangement joins TRBV20-1 to TRBJ1-4; 7 bases fit TRBD1. CDR3 size: 13 residues. Germline V CDR1 and CDR2: DFQATT, SNEGSKA (reference sequence). The V gene end was trimmed by 4 bases and the J gene end by 8 bases; junction bases not matched to a gene: 7. The CDR3 DNA reads TGCAGTGCTAACGGACAGGAGGGCGAAAAACTGTTTTTT. Translating gives CSANGQEGEKLFF.

This clonotype was recorded a few times. The chain couples TRBV11-2 to TRBJ1-4, with 9 bases that match TRBD1. The CDR3 has 16 amino acids. V shed 2 bases, J shed 5 bases, and the junction held 6 bases outside the gene matches. CDR1 and CDR2 (germline): SGHAT, FQNNGV. The CDR3 DNA is TGTGCCAGCAGCTTATTACAGGGGGCCCGGAATGAAAAACTGTTTTTT. Translating gives CASSLLQGARNEKLFF.

This clonotype occurred a few times. The chain combines TRBV6-2 or TRBV6-3 with TRBJ2-1; D may correspond to TRBD1 or TRBD2 (5 bases each). The CDR3 totals 12 residues. The germline CDR1 and CDR2 sequences are MNHEY and SVGEGT. Trimming pared 5 bases from V and 6 bases from J, leaving 8 bases between. The CDR3 is CASSGAGNEQFF. DNA for the CDR3: TGTGCCAGCAGTGGGGCGGGCAATGAGCAGTTCTTC.

For this clonotype: A single base separates this from a much larger clone, so it may be a read error. V is TRBV12-3 or TRBV12-4 and J is TRBJ2-6; no clear D gene. Between the trimmed V and J ends, which lost 8 bases and 2 bases, there was a span of 10 bases. CDR3 length: 14 amino acids. The CDR3: CASWPGAGANVLTF. CDR3 coding DNA: TGTGCCAGCTGGCCAGGAGCTGGGGCCAACGTCCTGACTTTC.

This clonotype was detected only a few times. Written as DNA, the CDR3 is TGTGCCAGCAGCTTATCGGTACTAGCGGGGGGGAGCTCCTACAATGAGCAGTTCTTC. Its protein product is CASSLSVLAGGSSYNEQFF. This chain connects TRBV7-2 to TRBJ2-1, with 13 nucleotides matching TRBD2. The CDR3 contains 19 residues. Germline trimming cut 2 bases from V and 0 bases from J; bases unmatched to any gene: 7. Germline assignment: CDR1 SGHTA and CDR2 FQGNSA.

This clonotype was found a few times. The chain combines TRBV14 with TRBJ2-2; the D is unclear. The V end was cut by 3 bases, the J end by 0 bases, with 11 bases between. The CDR3 spans 16 residues. Germline lookup yields CDR1 SGHDN and CDR2 FVKESK. The CDR3 bases are TGTGCCAGCAGCCAGATGAGACGGACGAACACCGGGGAGCTGTTTTTT. Its protein product is CASSQMRRTNTGELFF.

The chain couples TRBV6-5 to TRBJ2-2; 8 positions agree with TRBD1. V was clipped by 8 bases and J by 5 bases; unmatched bases: 4. Germline CDR1 MNHEY, CDR2 SVGAGI. CDR3 length equals 13 residues. This CDR3 is CASGRGRTGELFF. The CDR3 nucleotides are TGTGCCAGCGGCAGGGGGCGAACCGGGGAGCTGTTTTTT.

The chain links TRBV5-4 to TRBJ1-1, with D tentatively TRBD1 (5 bases). The CDR3 is 15 amino acids. The V end lost 2 bases, the J end lost 0 bases, and 11 bases lay between the germline ends. Germline loops: CDR1 SGHNT, CDR2 YYREEE (reference sequence). The CDR3, as DNA: TGTGCCAGCAGCTTAGACAGTTACATGAACACTGAAGCTTTCTTT. Amino acid sequence: CASSLDSYMNTEAFF.